This T cell receptor (beta chain) was identified during a study of vaccination effects on CD4 cells after COVID-19. Study details: Around 2.2 million PBMC per well received 7.5 to 10 IU/ml IL-2 and 8 to 10 ug/ml peptides in culture.

Of note for this clone: Its antigen is not identified.

The table came from immunoSEQ multiplex PCR; TCRdb's copy has only in-frame clones and leaves some out. Here the sample spans about 58,000 clones, over 60% being singletons. CDR1 is SGHRS and CDR2 is YFSETQ in the germline V gene. The CDR3 runs to 16 residues. Trimming took 0 bases from V and 1 from J, leaving 12 bases between them. Study-level points and caveats: In healthy vaccinees, only 1 of 255 vaccine-induced clones cross-reacted with common cold coronaviruses.

Following an approximately 11-day culture, CD4+ T cells were purified. Vaccinated participants had no history of SARS-CoV-2 infection and tested negative for nucleocapsid antibodies. Half-medium replacement with IL-2 medium occurred on days 3 and 7. The chain combines TRBV5-1 with TRBJ2-3; D is ambiguous. The sample in question was CD4+ T cells from PBMCs cultured without peptide, obtained before COVID-19 vaccination. This clonotype was obtained from a human donor who received a COVID-19 vaccine. The CDR3 spells CASSLDGQSGTDTQYF. CDR3 nucleotides: TGCGCCAGCAGCTTGGACGGGCAGTCGGGCACAGATACGCAGTATTTT.